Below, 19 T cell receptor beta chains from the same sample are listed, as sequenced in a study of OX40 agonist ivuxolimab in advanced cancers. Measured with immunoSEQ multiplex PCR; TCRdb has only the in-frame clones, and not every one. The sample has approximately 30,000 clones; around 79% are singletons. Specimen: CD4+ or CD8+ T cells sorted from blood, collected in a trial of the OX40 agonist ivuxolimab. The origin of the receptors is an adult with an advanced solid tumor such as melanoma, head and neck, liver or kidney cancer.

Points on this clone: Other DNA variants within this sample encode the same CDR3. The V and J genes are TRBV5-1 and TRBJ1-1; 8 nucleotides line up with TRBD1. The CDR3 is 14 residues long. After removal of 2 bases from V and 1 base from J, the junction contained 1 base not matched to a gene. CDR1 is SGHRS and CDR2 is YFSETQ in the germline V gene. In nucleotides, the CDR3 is TGCGCCAGCAGCTTTACAGGGGGGAACACTGAAGCTTTCTTT. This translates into CASSFTGGNTEAFF.

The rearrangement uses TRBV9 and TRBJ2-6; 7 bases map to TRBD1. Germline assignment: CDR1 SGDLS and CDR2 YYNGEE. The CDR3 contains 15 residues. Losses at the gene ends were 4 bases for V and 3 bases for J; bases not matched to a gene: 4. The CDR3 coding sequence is TGTGCCAGCAGCCCTCGGGACAGTGGGGCCAACGTCCTGACTTTC. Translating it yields CASSPRDSGANVLTF. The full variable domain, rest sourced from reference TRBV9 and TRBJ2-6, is DSGVTQTPKHLITATGQRVTLRCSPRSGDLSVYWYQQSLDQGLQFLIQYYNGEERAKGNILERFSAQQFPDLHSELNLSSLELGDSALYFCASSPRDSGANVLTFGAGSRLTVL.

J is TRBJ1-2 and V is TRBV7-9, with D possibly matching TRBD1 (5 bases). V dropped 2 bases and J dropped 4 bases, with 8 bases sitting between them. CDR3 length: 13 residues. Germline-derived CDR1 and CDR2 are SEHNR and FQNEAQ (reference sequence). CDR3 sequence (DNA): TGTGCCAGCAGCTTAAGGGGAGGCTATGGCTACACCTTC. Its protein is CASSLRGGYGYTF.

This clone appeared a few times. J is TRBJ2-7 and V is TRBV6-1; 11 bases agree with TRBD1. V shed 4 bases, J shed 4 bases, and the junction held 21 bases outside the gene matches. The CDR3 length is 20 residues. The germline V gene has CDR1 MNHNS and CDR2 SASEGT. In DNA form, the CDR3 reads TGTGCCAGCAGTGGATTAGCGTACCGTGGGGGACAGGGGGGAGGTTACGAGCAGTACTTC. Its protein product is CASSGLAYRGGQGGGYEQYF.

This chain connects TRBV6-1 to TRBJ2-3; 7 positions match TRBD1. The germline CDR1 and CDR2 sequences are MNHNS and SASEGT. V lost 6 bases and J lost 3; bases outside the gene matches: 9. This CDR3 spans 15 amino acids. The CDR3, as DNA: TGTGCCAGCAGACCCATCGACAGGGCAACAGATACGCAGTATTTT. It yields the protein CASRPIDRATDTQYF.

CDR3 coding DNA: TGTGCCTGGAGTAGGGACGGGGGCAATCAGCCCCAGCATTTT. Its translation is CAWSRDGGNQPQHF. The chain employs TRBV30 and TRBJ1-5; maybe TRBD1 (5 bases). The CDR3 runs 14 residues. V shed 2 bases and J shed 2 bases, with 10 bases lying between them. Germline CDR1 reads GTSNPN; CDR2 reads SVGIG (reference sequence).

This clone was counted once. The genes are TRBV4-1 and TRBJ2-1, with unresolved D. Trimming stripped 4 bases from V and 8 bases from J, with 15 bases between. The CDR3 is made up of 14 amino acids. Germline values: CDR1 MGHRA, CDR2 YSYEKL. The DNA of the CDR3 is TGCGCCAGCAGCCTCGACCCGAGTGGGGATGAGCAGTTCTTC. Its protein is CASSLDPSGDEQFF.

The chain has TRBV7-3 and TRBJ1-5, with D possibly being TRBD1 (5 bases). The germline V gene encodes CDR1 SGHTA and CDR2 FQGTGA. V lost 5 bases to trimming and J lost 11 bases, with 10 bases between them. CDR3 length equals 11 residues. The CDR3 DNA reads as TGTGCCAGCAGCCCACAGGCGACCCAGCATTTT. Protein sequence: CASSPQATQHF.

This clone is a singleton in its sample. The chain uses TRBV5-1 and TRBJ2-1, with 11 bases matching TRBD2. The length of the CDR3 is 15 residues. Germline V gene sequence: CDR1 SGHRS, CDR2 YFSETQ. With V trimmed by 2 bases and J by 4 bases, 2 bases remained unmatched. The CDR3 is CASSLLAGEYNEQFF. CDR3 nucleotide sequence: TGCGCCAGCAGCTTACTAGCGGGAGAGTACAATGAGCAGTTCTTC.

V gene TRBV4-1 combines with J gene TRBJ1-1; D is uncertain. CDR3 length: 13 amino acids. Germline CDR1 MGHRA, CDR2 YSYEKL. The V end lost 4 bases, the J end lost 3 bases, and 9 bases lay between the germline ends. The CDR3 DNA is TGCGCCAGCAGCCCGGCCGTGGACACTGAAGCTTTCTTT. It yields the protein CASSPAVDTEAFF.

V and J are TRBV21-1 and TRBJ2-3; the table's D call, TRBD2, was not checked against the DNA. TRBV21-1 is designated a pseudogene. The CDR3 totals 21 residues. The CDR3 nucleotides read TGTGCCAGCAGCTCCAGACTAGCGGGAGGGCCAGTTCGGTTGGTAGCAGATACGCAGTATTTT. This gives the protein CASSSRLAGGPVRLVADTQYF.

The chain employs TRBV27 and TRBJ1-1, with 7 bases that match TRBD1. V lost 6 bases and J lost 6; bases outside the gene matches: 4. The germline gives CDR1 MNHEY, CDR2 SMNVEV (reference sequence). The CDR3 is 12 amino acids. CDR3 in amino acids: CASSMQGAEAFF. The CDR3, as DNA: TGTGCCAGCAGCATGCAGGGGGCTGAAGCTTTCTTT.

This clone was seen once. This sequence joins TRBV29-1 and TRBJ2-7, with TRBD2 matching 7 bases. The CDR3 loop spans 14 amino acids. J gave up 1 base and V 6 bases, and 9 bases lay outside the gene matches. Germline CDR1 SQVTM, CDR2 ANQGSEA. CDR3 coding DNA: TGCAGCGTCCGACTAGCCCAATCGTCCTACGAGCAGTACTTC. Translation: CSVRLAQSSYEQYF.

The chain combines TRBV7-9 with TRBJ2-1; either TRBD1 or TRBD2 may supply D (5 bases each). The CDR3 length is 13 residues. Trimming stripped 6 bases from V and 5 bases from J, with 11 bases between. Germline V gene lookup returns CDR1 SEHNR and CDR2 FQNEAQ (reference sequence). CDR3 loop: CASRPSGHNEQFF. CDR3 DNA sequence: TGTGCCAGCAGACCATCGGGGCACAATGAGCAGTTCTTC.

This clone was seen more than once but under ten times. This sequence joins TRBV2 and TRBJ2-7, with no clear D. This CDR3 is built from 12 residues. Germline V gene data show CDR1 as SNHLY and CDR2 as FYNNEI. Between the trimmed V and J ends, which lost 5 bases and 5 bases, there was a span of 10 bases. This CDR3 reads CASSSTPNEQYF. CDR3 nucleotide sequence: TGTGCCAGCAGTTCTACACCAAACGAGCAGTACTTC.

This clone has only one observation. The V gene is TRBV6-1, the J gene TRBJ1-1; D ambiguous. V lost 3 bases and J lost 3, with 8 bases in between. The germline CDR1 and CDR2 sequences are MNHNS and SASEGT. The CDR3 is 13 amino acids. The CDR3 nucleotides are TGTGCCAGCAGTGATGCAGCCGACACTGAAGCTTTCTTT. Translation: CASSDAADTEAFF.

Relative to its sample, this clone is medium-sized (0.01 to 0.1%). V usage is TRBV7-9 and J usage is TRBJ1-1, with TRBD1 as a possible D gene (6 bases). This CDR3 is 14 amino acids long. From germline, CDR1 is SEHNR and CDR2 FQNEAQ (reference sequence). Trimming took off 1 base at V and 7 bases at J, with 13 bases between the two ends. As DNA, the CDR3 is TGTGCCAGCAGCTTAGTACGGGAGACAGGTGAAGCTTTCTTT. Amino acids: CASSLVRETGEAFF.

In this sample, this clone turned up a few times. The CDR3 DNA follows: TGTGCCAGCAGTAGTCTCAACTATGGCTACACCTTC. Its protein is CASSSLNYGYTF. The chain links TRBV5-6 to TRBJ1-2; D remains unclear. V dropped 5 bases and J dropped 2 bases, with 7 bases sitting between them. This CDR3 is built from 12 residues. Germline V gives CDR1 SGHDT, CDR2 YYEEEE.

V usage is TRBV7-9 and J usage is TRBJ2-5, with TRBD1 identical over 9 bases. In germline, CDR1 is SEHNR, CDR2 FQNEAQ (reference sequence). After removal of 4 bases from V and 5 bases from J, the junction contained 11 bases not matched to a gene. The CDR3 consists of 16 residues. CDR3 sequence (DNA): TGTGCCAGCAGCTGGGACCGGGACAGGGCGGGCGAGACCCAGTACTTC. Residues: CASSWDRDRAGETQYF.